Below are 4 T cell receptor beta chains sequenced from a single sample in a study of blood T cells in healthy people across ages. The second PCR ran roughly 7 to 12 cycles with a sample-barcoded 5' primer and J-beta primers. From the 5' RACE reads, TCRdb called clonotypes with MiXCR, one entry per CDR3 protein. The sample contains roughly 2 million distinct CDR3 sequences, around 48% of which appear only once. Sample: blood. Receptors originate from a woman aged 40 to 50 in good health.

V is TRBV5-1 and J is TRBJ2-7, with 9 nucleotides matching TRBD1. The assigned J gene may be wrong: the sequence end matches TRBJ2-5 better. This CDR3 comprises 15 residues. The germline V gene has CDR1 SGHRS and CDR2 YFSETQ. As DNA, the CDR3 is TGCGCCAGCAGCTTGGGGGACAGGGCCTTGGAGACCCAGTACTTC. Translation: CASSLGDRALETQYF.

The rearrangement links TRBV29-1 to TRBJ2-3; no definite D call. The CDR3 runs 13 residues. Germline lookup yields CDR1 SQVTM and CDR2 ANQGSEA. Trimming pared 3 bases from V and 2 bases from J, leaving 9 bases between. CDR3 loop: CSVDSRNTDTQYF. For the CDR3, the DNA is TGCAGCGTTGATTCGCGGAACACAGATACGCAGTATTTT.

The chain is built from TRBV24-1 and TRBJ2-5; 7 positions match TRBD1. The germline V gene encodes CDR1 KGHDR and CDR2 SFDVKD. This CDR3 has 16 residues. With 3 bases clipped from V and 4 bases from J, the junction kept 10 bases outside the gene matches. The CDR3 DNA sequence: TGTGCCACCAGTGATCTTAGGACAGGAGTTGGAGAGACCCAGTACTTC. Translation: CATSDLRTGVGETQYF.

This clonotype came up a few times. The chain joins TRBV6-6 to TRBJ1-4; no firm D call. Germline values: CDR1 MNHNY, CDR2 SVGAGI (reference sequence). The CDR3 consists of 15 residues. V lost 3 bases, J lost 5 bases, and 13 bases lay in between. The CDR3 coding sequence is TGTGCCAGCAGTTATGACGGACTGGGGAATGAAAAACTGTTTTTT. Its protein product is CASSYDGLGNEKLFF.